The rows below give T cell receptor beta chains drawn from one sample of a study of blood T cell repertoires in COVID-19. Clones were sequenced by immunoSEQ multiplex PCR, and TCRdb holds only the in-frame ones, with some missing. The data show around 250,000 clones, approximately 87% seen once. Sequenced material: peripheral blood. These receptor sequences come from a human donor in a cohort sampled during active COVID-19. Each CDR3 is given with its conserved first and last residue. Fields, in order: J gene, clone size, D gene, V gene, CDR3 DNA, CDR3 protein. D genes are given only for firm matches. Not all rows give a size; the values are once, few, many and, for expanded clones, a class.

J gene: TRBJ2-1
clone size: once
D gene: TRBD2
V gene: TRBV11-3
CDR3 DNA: TGTGCCAGCAGCTTAGATCGGGCACTAGCGGGAGAAACCTACAATGAGCAGTTCTTC
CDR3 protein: CASSLDRALAGETYNEQFF

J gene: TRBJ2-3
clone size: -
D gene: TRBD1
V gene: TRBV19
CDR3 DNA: TGTGCCAGTGCCGGGACAGGGGGTACAGATACGCAGTATTTT
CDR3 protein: CASAGTGGTDTQYF

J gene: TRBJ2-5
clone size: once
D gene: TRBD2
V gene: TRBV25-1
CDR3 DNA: TGTGCCAGCAGTGAGGGGTGGGGGACTAGCGGCCAAGAGACCCAGTACTTC
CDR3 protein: CASSEGWGTSGQETQYF

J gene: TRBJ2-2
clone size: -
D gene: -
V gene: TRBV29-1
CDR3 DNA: TGCAGCGTTGGAGACACCGGGGAGCTGTTTTTT
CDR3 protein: CSVGDTGELFF

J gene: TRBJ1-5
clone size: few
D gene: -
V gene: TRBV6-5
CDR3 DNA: TGTGCCAGCAGTCCACAGGGAAAACGGAATCAGCCCCAGCATTTT
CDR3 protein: CASSPQGKRNQPQHF

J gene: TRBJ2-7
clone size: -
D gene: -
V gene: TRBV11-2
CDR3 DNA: TGTGCCAGCGCGCAGGGGCACTACGAGCAGTACTTC
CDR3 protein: CASAQGHYEQYF

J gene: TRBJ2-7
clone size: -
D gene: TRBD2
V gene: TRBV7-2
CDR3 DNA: TGTGCCAGCAGCGGGACTAGCGGCTACGAGCAGTACTTC
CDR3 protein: CASSGTSGYEQYF

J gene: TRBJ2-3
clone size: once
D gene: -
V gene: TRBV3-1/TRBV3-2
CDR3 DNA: TGTGCCAGCAGCCAATTGGCGGGGGCCATAAGGGATACGCAGTATTTT
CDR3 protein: CASSQLAGAIRDTQYF

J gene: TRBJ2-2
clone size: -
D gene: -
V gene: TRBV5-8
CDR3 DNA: TGTGCCAGCAGCGCCGGGACAATCCCCGGGGAGCTGTTTTTT
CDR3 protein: CASSAGTIPGELFF

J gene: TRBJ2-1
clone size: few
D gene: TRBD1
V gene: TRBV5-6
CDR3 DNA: TGTGCCAGCAGCTACGGAATGGCGGACAGGGGTGGCAATGAGCAGTTCTTC
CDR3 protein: CASSYGMADRGGNEQFF

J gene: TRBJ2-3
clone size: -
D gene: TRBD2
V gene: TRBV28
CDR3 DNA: TGTGCCAGCAGTTTAGACGGGGGGGGCACAGATACGCAGTATTTT
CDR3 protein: CASSLDGGGTDTQYF

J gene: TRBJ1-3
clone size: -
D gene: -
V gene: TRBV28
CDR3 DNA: TGTGCCAGCACTCGATCACTTCAGCCAGGAACTGAGAACACCATATATTTT
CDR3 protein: CASTRSLQPGTENTIYF

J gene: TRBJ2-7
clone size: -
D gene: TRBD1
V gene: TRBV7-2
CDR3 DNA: TGTGCCAGCAGCAATCGACAGGGGTGGAGAGAGCAGTACTTC
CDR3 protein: CASSNRQGWREQYF

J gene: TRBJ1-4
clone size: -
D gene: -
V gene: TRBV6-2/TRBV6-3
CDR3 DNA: TGTGCCAGCAGTTACCCCTCTTCGGCTAATGAAAAACTGTTTTTT
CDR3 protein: CASSYPSSANEKLFF

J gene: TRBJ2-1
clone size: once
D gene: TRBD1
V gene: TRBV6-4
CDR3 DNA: TGTGCCAGCAGTGCCACAGGGCAGGGGGCGTCTGCTGAGCAGTTCTTC
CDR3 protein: CASSATGQGASAEQFF

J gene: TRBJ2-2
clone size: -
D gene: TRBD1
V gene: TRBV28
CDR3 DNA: TGTGCCAGCAGTTTCCGACAGACAGGGACAAACACCGGGGAGCTGTTTTTT
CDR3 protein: CASSFRQTGTNTGELFF

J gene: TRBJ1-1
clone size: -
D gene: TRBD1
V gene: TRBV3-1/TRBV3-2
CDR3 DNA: TGTGCCAGCAGCTCCCTACCCCAGGGGGCTGTCACTGAAGCTTTCTTT
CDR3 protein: CASSSLPQGAVTEAFF

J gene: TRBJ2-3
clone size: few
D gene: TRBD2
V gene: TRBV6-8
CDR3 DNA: TGTGCCAGCAGCCCACTCCCCACGACTGGGGCGGGAGTTGGGGATACGCAGTATTTT
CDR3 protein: CASSPLPTTGAGVGDTQYF

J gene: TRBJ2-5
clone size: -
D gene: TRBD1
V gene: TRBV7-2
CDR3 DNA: TGTGCCAGCAGCCCACAGACAGGGATTTTACAAGAGACCCAGTACTTC
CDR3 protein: CASSPQTGILQETQYF

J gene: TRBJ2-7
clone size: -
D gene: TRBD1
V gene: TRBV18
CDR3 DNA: TGTGCCAGCTCACCTACGGGACAGGGTTACGAGCAGTACTTC
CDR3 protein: CASSPTGQGYEQYF

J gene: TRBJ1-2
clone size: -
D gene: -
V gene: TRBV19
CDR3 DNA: TGTGCCAGTAGTATAGGGGGCGGCGAGCGTGGTGGCTACACCTTC
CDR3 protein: CASSIGGGERGGYTF

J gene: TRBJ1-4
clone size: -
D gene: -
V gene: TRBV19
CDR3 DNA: TGTGCCAGTAGTATAGAGATACCAGGGGCTGGTAATGAAAAACTGTTTTTT
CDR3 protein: CASSIEIPGAGNEKLFF

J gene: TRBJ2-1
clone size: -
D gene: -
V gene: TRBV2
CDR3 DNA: TGTGCCAGCAGTCCAACCCTTCTCGGGGGTACCTACAATGAGCAGTTCTTC
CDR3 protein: CASSPTLLGGTYNEQFF

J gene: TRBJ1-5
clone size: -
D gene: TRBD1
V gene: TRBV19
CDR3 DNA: TGTGCCAGTAGTATAGGGCCGAGGGACAGACATCAGCCCCAGCATTTT
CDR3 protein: CASSIGPRDRHQPQHF

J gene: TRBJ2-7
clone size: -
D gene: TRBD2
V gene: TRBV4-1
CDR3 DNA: TGTGCCAGCAGCCAAGGGGCCGGGAGGGCCTCCTACGAGCAGTACTTC
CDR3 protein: CASSQGAGRASYEQYF

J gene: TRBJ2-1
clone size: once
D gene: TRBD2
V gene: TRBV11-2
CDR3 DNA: TGTGCCAGCAGCCCGGGACTAGCGTACTCCTACAATGAGCAGTTCTTC
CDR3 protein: CASSPGLAYSYNEQFF

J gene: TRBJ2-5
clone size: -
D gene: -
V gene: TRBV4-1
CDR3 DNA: TGCGCCAGCAGCCCCCGTTTACCACAGGAGACCCAGTACTTC
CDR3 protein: CASSPRLPQETQYF

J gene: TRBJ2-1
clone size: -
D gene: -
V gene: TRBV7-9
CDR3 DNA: TGTGCCAGCAGCTTACCCACCCCTAGCTCCTACAATGAGCAGTTCTTC
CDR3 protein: CASSLPTPSSYNEQFF

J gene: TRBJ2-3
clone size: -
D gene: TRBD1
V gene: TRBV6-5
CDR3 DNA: TGTGCCAGCAGTTACCTATCGGGACAGTACACAGATACGCAGTATTTT
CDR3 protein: CASSYLSGQYTDTQYF